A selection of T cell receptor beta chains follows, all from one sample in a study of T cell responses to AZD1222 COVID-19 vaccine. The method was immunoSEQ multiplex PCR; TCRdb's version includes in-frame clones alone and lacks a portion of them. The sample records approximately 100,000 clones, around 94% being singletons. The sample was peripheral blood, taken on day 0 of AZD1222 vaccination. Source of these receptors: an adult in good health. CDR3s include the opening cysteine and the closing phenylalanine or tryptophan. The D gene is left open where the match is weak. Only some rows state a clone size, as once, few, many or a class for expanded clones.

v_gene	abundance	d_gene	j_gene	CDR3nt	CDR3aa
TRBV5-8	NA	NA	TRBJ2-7	TGTGCCAGCAGCCGGGGGATCACCTACGAGCAGTACTTC	CASSRGITYEQYF
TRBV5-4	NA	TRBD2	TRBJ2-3	TGTGCCAGCAGCTCCCTGCCCTTCCGTAGCGGGGGGTCTAGGGATACGCAGTATTTT	CASSSLPFRSGGSRDTQYF
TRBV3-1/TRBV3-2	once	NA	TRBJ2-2	TGTGCCAGCAGCCGGGATCTAGTGAACACCGGGGAGCTGTTTTTT	CASSRDLVNTGELFF
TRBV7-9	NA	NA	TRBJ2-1	TGTGCCAGCAGCCGTGACGCCATGACAGCCCTCTACAATGAGCAGTTCTTC	CASSRDAMTALYNEQFF
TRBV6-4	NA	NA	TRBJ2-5	TGTGCCAGCAGTCAAGAAGATCAAGAGACCCAGTACTTC	CASSQEDQETQYF
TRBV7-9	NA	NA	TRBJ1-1	TGTGCCAGCAGCCAGGCAGGGTACACTGAAGCTTTCTTT	CASSQAGYTEAFF
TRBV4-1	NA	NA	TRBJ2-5	TGCGCCAGCAGCCAAGATAGAGTAGGACAGCAAGAGACCCAGTACTTC	CASSQDRVGQQETQYF
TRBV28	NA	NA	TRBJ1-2	TGTGCCAGCAGTTTGGCTGCTTATGGCTACACCTTC	CASSLAAYGYTF
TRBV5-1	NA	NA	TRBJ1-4	TGCGCCAGCAGCTGGAGCCCCGGGGGCGGGGTTGAAAAACTGTTTTTT	CASSWSPGGGVEKLFF
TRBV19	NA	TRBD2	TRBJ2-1	TGTGCCAGTAGTATCGGAGCGGGGGGCACCTCCTACAATGAGCAGTTCTTC	CASSIGAGGTSYNEQFF
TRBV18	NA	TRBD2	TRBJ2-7	TGTGCCAGCTCACCCCGGACTAGCGGGATTGGCGAGCAGTACTTC	CASSPRTSGIGEQYF
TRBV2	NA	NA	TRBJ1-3	TGTGCCAGCAGTGTAGCGACGGGCCCGACCTCTGGAAACACCATATATTTT	CASSVATGPTSGNTIYF
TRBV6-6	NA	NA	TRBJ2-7	TGTGCCAGCAGTTCGGGCACCCCGGGCGAGCAGTACTTC	CASSSGTPGEQYF
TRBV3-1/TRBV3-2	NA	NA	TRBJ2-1	TGTGCCAGCAGCCAGCCTTCGAGCTCGGAAAATGAGCAGTTCTTC	CASSQPSSSENEQFF
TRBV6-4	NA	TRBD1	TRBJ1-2	TGTGCCAGCAGTGTCTTCCCGACCGGACAGGGGGCTAACTATGGCTACACCTTC	CASSVFPTGQGANYGYTF
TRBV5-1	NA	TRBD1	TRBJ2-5	TGCGCCAGCAGCTCGGGACAGGGGCTTAGGTACCAAGAGACCCAGTACTTC	CASSSGQGLRYQETQYF
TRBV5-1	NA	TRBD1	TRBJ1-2	TGCGCCAGCAGCTTGGGGGACAGGGCGGCAGGCTACACCTTC	CASSLGDRAAGYTF
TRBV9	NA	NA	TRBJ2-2	TGTGCCAGCAGCGTAGATGCGGTCAACACCGGGGAGCTGTTTTTT	CASSVDAVNTGELFF
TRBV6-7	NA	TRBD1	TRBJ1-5	TGTGCCAGCAGTTACCCCGACAGGGAGTCTAATCAGCCCCAGCATTTT	CASSYPDRESNQPQHF
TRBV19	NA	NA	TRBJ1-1	TGTGCCAGTAGTATAGTCCCGGGGGAGGCTGAAGCTTTCTTT	CASSIVPGEAEAFF
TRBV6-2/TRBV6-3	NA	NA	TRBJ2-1	TGTGCCAGCAGTTACTCCGGGACTTCAAAGTTGAGTGAGCAGTTCTTC	CASSYSGTSKLSEQFF
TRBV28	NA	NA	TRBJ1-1	TGTGCCAGCATCGTAGGGGGTACTACGCGGAACACTGAAGCTTTCTTT	CASIVGGTTRNTEAFF
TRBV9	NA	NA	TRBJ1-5	TGTGCCAGCAGCGTAGAGGGGGGCCCACAGCCCCAGCATTTT	CASSVEGGPQPQHF
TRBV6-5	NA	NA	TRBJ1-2	TGTGCCAGCAGTTACGCCCCAGGCGAAATTAACTATGGCTACACCTTC	CASSYAPGEINYGYTF
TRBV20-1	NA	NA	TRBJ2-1	TGCAGTGCTAAAGTCGGTGAGCAGTTCTTC	CSAKVGEQFF
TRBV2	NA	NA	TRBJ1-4	TGTGCCAGCAGTGACTTTTTGGGGGCTAATGAAAAACTGTTTTTT	CASSDFLGANEKLFF
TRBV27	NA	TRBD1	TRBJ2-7	TGTGCCAGCAGTAAGAAGCCCCCGGGACAGGTACAAGGTACCTACGAGCAGTACTTC	CASSKKPPGQVQGTYEQYF
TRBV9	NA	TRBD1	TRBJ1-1	TGTGCCAGCAGCGTAGTTCCAGGGGGCACTGAAGCTTTCTTT	CASSVVPGGTEAFF
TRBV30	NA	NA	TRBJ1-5	TGTGCCTCCTCACAGGGTCCGAGCCAGCCCCAGCATTTT	CASSQGPSQPQHF
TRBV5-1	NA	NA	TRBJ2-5	TGCGCCAGCAGACGGACTACCCAAGAGACCCAGTACTTC	CASRRTTQETQYF
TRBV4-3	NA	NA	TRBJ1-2	TGCGCCAGCAGCCAAGGGGCAGGGCCTAACTATGGCTACACCTTC	CASSQGAGPNYGYTF
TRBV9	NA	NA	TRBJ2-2	TGTGCCAGCAGCAAGGACGTGACCGGGGAGCTGTTTTTT	CASSKDVTGELFF
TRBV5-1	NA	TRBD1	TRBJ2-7	TGCGCCAGTTCTGAGGGGGCCGAGCAGTACTTC	CASSEGAEQYF
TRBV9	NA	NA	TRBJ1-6	TGTGCCAGCAGCGTAGAACAGAATAATTCACCCCTCCACTTT	CASSVEQNNSPLHF
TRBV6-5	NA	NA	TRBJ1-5	TGTGCCAGCAGCCCCCAACATAGCAATCAGCCCCAGCATTTT	CASSPQHSNQPQHF
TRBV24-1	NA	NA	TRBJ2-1	TGTGCCACCAGTGAACCCGACGGTTACAATGAGCAGTTCTTC	CATSEPDGYNEQFF
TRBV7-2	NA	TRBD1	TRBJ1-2	TGTGCCAGCAGCTTAAAGGGGACAGGGTATGGTTTCTGGGATGGCTACACCTTC	CASSLKGTGYGFWDGYTF
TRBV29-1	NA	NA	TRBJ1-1	TGCAGCGTTGGGCAGGCAAGGTACACTGAAGCTTTCTTT	CSVGQARYTEAFF
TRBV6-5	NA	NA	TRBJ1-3	TGTGCCGGCCGAAACACCATATATTTT	CAGRNTIYF
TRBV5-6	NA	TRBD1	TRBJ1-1	TGTGCCAGCACCTTAGGACAGGGGGCCACTGAAGCTTTCTTT	CASTLGQGATEAFF
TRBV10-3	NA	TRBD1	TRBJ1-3	TGTGCCATCAGGACCGCAGGGGGCTCTGGAAACACCATATATTTT	CAIRTAGGSGNTIYF
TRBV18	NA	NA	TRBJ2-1	TGTGCCAGCTCACCTTCGGCTGGACTACCCTCCTACAATGAGCAGTTCTTC	CASSPSAGLPSYNEQFF